The 17 T cell receptor beta chains presented below share a single source sample, sequenced in a study of identical twins. Via MiXCR, TCRdb re-called the 5' RACE reads, giving one row per CDR3 protein. The sample has some 900,000 distinct CDR3 sequences, more than 9% seen once; the top ten hold about 1.5%. Separately, the same data were catalogued under a study of yellow fever vaccine responses in identical twins.

The sequenced material came from PBMCs. All receptors derive from a woman younger than 30 in good health.

There are a few counts of this clonotype. This rearrangement joins TRBV24-1 to TRBJ2-3; D might be TRBD2 (8 bases). V was trimmed by 3 bases and J by 1 base, leaving 16 bases between them. In germline, CDR1 is KGHDR, CDR2 SFDVKD. The CDR3 covers 17 residues. CDR3 in amino acids: CATSDRQGAGGTDTQYF. DNA for the CDR3: TGTGCCACCAGTGATAGACAGGGAGCGGGAGGCACAGATACGCAGTATTTT.

The rearrangement joins TRBV27 to TRBJ2-7; possibly TRBD2 for D (7 bases). The germline gives CDR1 MNHEY, CDR2 SMNVEV (reference sequence). V shed 8 bases and J shed 4 bases, with 15 bases lying between them. The CDR3 is 13 residues long. The CDR3 DNA follows: TGTGCCAGCTCTCAAGGGGGGGCTTACGAGCAGTACTTC. Its protein product is CASSQGGAYEQYF.

This CDR3 is CASSLVRQVNTEAFF. CDR3 in DNA: TGCGCCAGCAGCTTGGTACGGCAGGTGAACACTGAAGCTTTCTTT. This chain joins TRBV5-1 and TRBJ1-1; unclear D gene. Trimming removed 0 bases from V and 0 bases from J, with 9 bases in between. The CDR3 is made up of 15 amino acids. Looked up from germline, CDR1 is SGHRS and CDR2 is YFSETQ.

This clonotype occurred a few times. The genes are TRBV9 and TRBJ2-1, with D tentatively TRBD1 (6 bases). Germline values: CDR1 SGDLS, CDR2 YYNGEE. The CDR3 totals 16 residues. V lost 0 bases and J lost 4, with 14 bases in between. The CDR3 sequence is CASSVAWTAEYNEQFF. The CDR3 DNA sequence: TGTGCCAGCAGCGTAGCGTGGACAGCCGAGTACAATGAGCAGTTCTTC. The full variable domain, its missing parts supplied by reference TRBV9 and TRBJ2-1, is DSGVTQTPKHLITATGQRVTLRCSPRSGDLSVYWYQQSLDQGLQFLIQYYNGEERAKGNILERFSAQQFPDLHSELNLSSLELGDSALYFCASSVAWTAEYNEQFFGPGTRLTVL.

This clonotype was seen many times. V and J are TRBV5-1 and TRBJ2-1; TRBD1 matches 8 bases. Germline V CDR1 and CDR2: SGHRS, YFSETQ. The CDR3 is 16 amino acids. V was clipped by 0 bases and J by 2 bases; unmatched bases: 4. The CDR3 nucleotides read TGCGCCAGCAGCTTGGACGGACAGGGCGCCTACAATGAGCAGTTCTTC. It codes for CASSLDGQGAYNEQFF.

Only a few counts were recorded for this clonotype. The rearrangement links TRBV25-1 to TRBJ2-7; 13 bases line up with TRBD2. The CDR3 spans 15 residues. Losses at the gene ends were 2 bases for V and 5 bases for J; bases not matched to a gene: 3. CDR1 and CDR2 (germline): MGHDK, SYGVNS. CDR3 nucleotide sequence: TGTGCCAGCAGTGAACTACTAGCGGGAGGGAACGAGCAGTACTTC. Amino acid sequence: CASSELLAGGNEQYF.

This clonotype was counted ten times or more. The J gene is TRBJ2-7, the V gene TRBV6-1; TRBD1 aligns across 8 bases. Unmatched junction bases numbered 12, after V lost 6 bases and J lost 5 bases. This CDR3 has 15 residues. Germline values: CDR1 MNHNS, CDR2 SASEGT. CDR3 sequence: CASRQQGDRSDEQYV. In nucleotides, the CDR3 is TGTGCCAGCAGACAACAGGGGGATCGATCTGACGAGCAGTACGTC.

This clonotype showed up just a few times. The chain is built from TRBV4-2 and TRBJ2-5; TRBD2 aligns across 13 bases. After removal of 4 bases from V and 5 bases from J, the junction contained 10 bases not matched to a gene. The V gene's germline CDR1 is LGHNA and CDR2 YNFKEQ. The CDR3 runs 17 residues. As DNA, the CDR3 is TGTGCCAGCAGCCGTATGGGACTAGCGGGAACGGGGGAGACCCAGTACTTC. Translated, it gives CASSRMGLAGTGETQYF.

The V gene is TRBV25-1, the J gene TRBJ1-2; D gene ambiguous. Germline CDR1 is MGHDK and CDR2 is SYGVNS. V lost 5 bases to trimming and J lost 4 bases, with 20 bases between them. This CDR3 spans 16 amino acids. The CDR3 is CASSYPSAGMGYGYTF. As DNA, the CDR3 is TGTGCCAGCAGTTACCCAAGCGCAGGAATGGGCTATGGCTACACCTTC.

Many counts were recorded for this clonotype. This chain joins TRBV12-3 or TRBV12-4 and TRBJ2-1; D unclear. The CDR3 covers 14 residues. V lost 5 bases and J lost 6, with 14 bases in between. The CDR3 loop reads CASSPSMGFNEQFF. The CDR3 bases are TGTGCCAGCAGTCCCTCAATGGGTTTCAATGAGCAGTTCTTC.

The chain is built from TRBV5-1 and TRBJ2-1; TRBD1 might be the D (6 bases). The CDR3 loop spans 17 amino acids. Trimming pared 4 bases from V and 0 bases from J, leaving 17 bases between. Germline assignment: CDR1 SGHRS and CDR2 YFSETQ. The CDR3, as DNA: TGCGCCAGCAGCCCCTTGAGGACAGCGGACTCCTACAATGAGCAGTTCTTC. Protein: CASSPLRTADSYNEQFF.

This clonotype was seen repeatedly, ten times or more. This rearrangement joins TRBV7-9 to TRBJ2-1; D remains ambiguous. The germline V gene has CDR1 SEHNR and CDR2 FQNEAQ (reference sequence). V lost 3 bases to trimming and J lost 10 bases, with 7 bases between them. The CDR3 contains 11 residues. This CDR3 reads CASSFPQEQFF. DNA of the CDR3: TGTGCCAGCAGCTTTCCGCAGGAGCAGTTCTTC. The variable domain in full, with the rest retrieved from reference TRBV7-9 and TRBJ2-1, is DTGVSQNPRHKITKRGQNVTFRCDPISEHNRLYWYRQTLGQGPEFLTYFQNEAQLEKSRLLSDRFSAERPKGSFSTLEIQRTEQGDSAMYLCASSFPQEQFFGPGTRLTVL.

The chain joins TRBV12-3 or TRBV12-4 to TRBJ2-2; 8 nucleotides agree with TRBD1. V was pared by 7 bases and J by 0 bases, with 7 bases of the junction left unmatched. The CDR3 length is 16 residues. The DNA for the CDR3 is TGTGCCAGCACCCGCGGGACAGGAGCGAACACCGGGGAGCTGTTTTTT. Translating gives CASTRGTGANTGELFF.

The V call is TRBV15, the J call TRBJ2-1; D is ambiguous. Trimming took 0 bases from V and 9 from J, leaving 12 bases between them. This CDR3 contains 14 residues. CDR1 and CDR2 from the germline V gene are LNHNV and YYDKDF (reference sequence). The CDR3 here is CATSREAALSEQFF. The CDR3 DNA is TGTGCCACCAGCAGAGAGGCCGCCCTCAGTGAGCAGTTCTTC.

A few counts support this clonotype. The chain couples TRBV7-6 to TRBJ2-7; tentative D call: TRBD1 (6 bases). Germline CDR1 reads SGHVS; CDR2 reads FNYEAQ. Trimming removed 6 bases from V and 6 bases from J, with 18 bases in between. CDR3 length equals 14 residues. The CDR3 sequence is CASSPRGGSAEQYF. As DNA, the CDR3 is TGTGCCAGCAGTCCCCGAGGGGGTTCGGCCGAGCAGTACTTC.

The chain carries TRBV20-1 and TRBJ2-5; D might be TRBD1 (6 bases). Germline CDR1 is DFQATT and CDR2 is SNEGSKA (reference sequence). Trimming removed 3 bases at V and 5 bases at J, with 10 bases between. The CDR3 is 12 amino acids. CDR3 bases: TGCAGTGCTAGCAGGGGTCCGGAGACCCAGTACTTC. The encoded protein is CSASRGPETQYF.

This clonotype came up a few times. The chain links TRBV6-1 to TRBJ2-1; TRBD2 matches 14 bases. Germline CDR1 is MNHNS and CDR2 is SASEGT. The CDR3 is 17 amino acids. Trimming at V came to 7 bases and at J to 7 bases, leaving 12 bases not matched to a gene. In nucleotides, the CDR3 is TGTGCCAGCATCTTGACTAGCGGGAGGGCCTCTAGAAATGAGCAGTTCTTC. It translates to CASILTSGRASRNEQFF.